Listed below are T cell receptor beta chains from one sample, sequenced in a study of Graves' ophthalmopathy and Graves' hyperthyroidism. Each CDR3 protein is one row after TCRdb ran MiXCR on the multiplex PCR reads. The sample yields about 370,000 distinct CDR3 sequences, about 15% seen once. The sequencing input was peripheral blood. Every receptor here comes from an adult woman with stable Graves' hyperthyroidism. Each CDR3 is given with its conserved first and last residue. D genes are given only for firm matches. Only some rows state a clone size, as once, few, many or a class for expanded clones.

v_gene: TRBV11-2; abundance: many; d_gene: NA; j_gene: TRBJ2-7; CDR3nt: TGTGCCAGCAGCCTTGAGGGGGCTCTAGCGGTCTACGAGCAGTACTTC; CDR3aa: CASSLEGALAVYEQYF
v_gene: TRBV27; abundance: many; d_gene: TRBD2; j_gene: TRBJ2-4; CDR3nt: TGTGCCAGCATGGGGGGACTAGCGGGGTCTATTAGGACCAAAAACATTCAGTACTTC; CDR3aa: CASMGGLAGSIRTKNIQYF
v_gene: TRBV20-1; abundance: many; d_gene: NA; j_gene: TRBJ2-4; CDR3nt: TGCAGTGCTAGTCTGGGCCGAGCCAAAAACATTCAGTACTTC; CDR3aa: CSASLGRAKNIQYF
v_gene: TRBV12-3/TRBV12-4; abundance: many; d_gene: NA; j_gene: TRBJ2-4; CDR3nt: TGTGCCAGCAGTTTGGAACGATACGACATTCAGTACTTC; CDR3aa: CASSLERYDIQYF
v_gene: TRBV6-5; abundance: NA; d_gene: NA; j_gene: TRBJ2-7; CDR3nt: TGTGCCAGCAGTCTACTAAGGGGGGTTCGAAGCACCTACGAGCAGTACTTC; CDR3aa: CASSLLRGVRSTYEQYF
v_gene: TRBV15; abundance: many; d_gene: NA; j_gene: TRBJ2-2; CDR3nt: TGTGCCACGGCGGGTAGTGTGACGAACACCGGGGAGCTGTTTTTT; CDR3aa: CATAGSVTNTGELFF
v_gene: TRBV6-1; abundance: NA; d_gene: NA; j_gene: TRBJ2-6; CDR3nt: TGTGCCAGCAGTGAGGGGGGCTCTGGGGCCAACGTCCTGACTTTC; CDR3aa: CASSEGGSGANVLTF
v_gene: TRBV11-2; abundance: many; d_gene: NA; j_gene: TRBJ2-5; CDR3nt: TGTGCCAGCAGCTTAGTCGGCTCCCTTGGGGAGACCCAGTACTTC; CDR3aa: CASSLVGSLGETQYF
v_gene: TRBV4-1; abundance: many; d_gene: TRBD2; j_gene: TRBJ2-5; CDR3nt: TGCGCCAGCAGCCAATTCGGGAATAGCGGGAGGGGAGGAGAGACCCAGTACTTC; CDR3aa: CASSQFGNSGRGGETQYF
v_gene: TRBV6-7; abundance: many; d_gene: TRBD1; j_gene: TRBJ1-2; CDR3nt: TGTGCCAGCAGCCCTCGGGACAGGACCCATTATTTCTATGGCTACACCTTC; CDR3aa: CASSPRDRTHYFYGYTF
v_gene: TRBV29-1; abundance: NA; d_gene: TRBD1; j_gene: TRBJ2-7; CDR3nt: TGCAGCGCCGCGGGGGGACAGGGGAGCAAGCAGTACTTC; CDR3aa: CSAAGGQGSKQYF
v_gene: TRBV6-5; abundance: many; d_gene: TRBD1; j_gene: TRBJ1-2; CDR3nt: TGTGCCAGCAGTCGTACCGTCCGGGACAGGGGCAGAGGGGCCTATGGCTACACCTTC; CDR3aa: CASSRTVRDRGRGAYGYTF
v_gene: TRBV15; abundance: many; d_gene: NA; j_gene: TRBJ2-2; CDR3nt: TGTGCCACCAGCAGAGGGGGTAACACCGGGGAGCTGTTTTTT; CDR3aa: CATSRGGNTGELFF
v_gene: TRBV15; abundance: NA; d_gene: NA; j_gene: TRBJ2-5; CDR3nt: TGTGCCACCAGCAGAGATCAGGGAGGTCAAGAGACCCAGTACTTC; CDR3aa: CATSRDQGGQETQYF
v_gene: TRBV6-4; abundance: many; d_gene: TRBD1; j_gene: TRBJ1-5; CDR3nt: TGTGCCAGCAGTGCTCTAGGACAGGGAGGTTATAGCAATCAGCCCCAGCATTTT; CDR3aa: CASSALGQGGYSNQPQHF
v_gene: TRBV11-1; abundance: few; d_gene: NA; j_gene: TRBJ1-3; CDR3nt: TGTGCCAGCACATGGGGGCAGGGTTATTACTCGGGAAACACCATATATTTT; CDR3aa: CASTWGQGYYSGNTIYF
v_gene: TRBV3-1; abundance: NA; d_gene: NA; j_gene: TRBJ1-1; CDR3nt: TGTGCCAGCAGCCAAGATTGGGGGCAGGGGACTGAAGCTTTCTTT; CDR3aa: CASSQDWGQGTEAFF
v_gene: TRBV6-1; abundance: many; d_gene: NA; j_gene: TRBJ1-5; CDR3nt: TGTGCCAGCAGTGAACGGGCCGGGTGGCGCAATCAGCCCCAGCATTTT; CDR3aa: CASSERAGWRNQPQHF
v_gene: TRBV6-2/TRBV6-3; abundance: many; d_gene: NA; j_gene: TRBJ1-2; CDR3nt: TGTGCCAGCAGTTACTCGATCGATTATGGCTACACCTTC; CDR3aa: CASSYSIDYGYTF